Listed here is a single TCR beta chain. The V gene end was trimmed by 5 bases and the J gene end by 9 bases; junction bases not matched to a gene: 11. This CDR3 is 16 amino acids long. CDR1 is SGHNT, CDR2 YENEEA, per germline. The data belong to a study of shared T cell receptors in the human thymus. Clones were read by immunoSEQ multiplex PCR, and TCRdb kept only the in-frame ones, dropping some. The sample carries 540,000 or so clones, 75% to 85% recorded once. This sample also belongs to another study, concerning human thymus T cells. That report adds: Highly overlapping thymic repertoires in unrelated individuals were reported by related research.

This chain joins TRBV11-3 and TRBJ2-1; the match to TRBD2 covers 12 bases. Sequenced input: thymocytes. The sequence was collected from a boy under three years old with a congenital heart defect. The CDR3 nucleotides read TGTGCCAGCAGCGGGGGACTAGCGGGTAGAGGGGGTGAGCAGTTCTTC. The encoded protein is CASSGGLAGRGGEQFF. The full variable domain, in which reference TRBV11-3 and TRBJ2-1 provide the parts outside the CDR3, is EAGVVQSPRYKIIEKKQPVAFWCNPISGHNTLYWYLQNLGQGPELLIRYENEEAVDDSQLPKDRFSAERLKGVDSTLKIQPAELGDSAVYLCASSGGLAGRGGEQFFGPGTRLTVL.